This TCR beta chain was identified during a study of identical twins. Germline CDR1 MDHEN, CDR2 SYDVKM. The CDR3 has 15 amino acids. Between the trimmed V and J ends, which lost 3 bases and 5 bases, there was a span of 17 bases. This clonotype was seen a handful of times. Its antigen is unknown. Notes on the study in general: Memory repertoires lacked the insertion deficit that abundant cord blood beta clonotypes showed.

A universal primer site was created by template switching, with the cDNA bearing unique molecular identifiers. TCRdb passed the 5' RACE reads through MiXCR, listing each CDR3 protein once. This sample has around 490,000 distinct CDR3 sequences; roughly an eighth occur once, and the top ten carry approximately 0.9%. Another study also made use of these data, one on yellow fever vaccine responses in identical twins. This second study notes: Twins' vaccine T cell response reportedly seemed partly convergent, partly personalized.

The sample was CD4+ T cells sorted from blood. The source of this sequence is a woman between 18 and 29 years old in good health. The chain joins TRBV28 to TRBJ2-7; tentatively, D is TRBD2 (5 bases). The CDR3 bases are TGTGCCAGCAGTTTGAGTGCGGGCGGTCGGAACGAGCAGTACTTC. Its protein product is CASSLSAGGRNEQYF.